Reported below is one T cell receptor (beta chain). Assay used: immunoSEQ multiplex PCR; TCRdb lists only in-frame clones, some missing. The sample lists 100,000 to 150,000 clones, about 85% occurring once. Germline V gene sequence: CDR1 KGHDR, CDR2 SFDVKD. The CDR3 has 17 residues. V lost 4 bases, J lost 4 bases, and 10 bases stayed unmatched. Seattle cases were enrolled at active infection and followed longitudinally. This sample is drawn from a study of blood T cell repertoires in COVID-19. This clonotype was obtained from an elderly woman with COVID-19, enrolled during active disease. The rearrangement links TRBV24-1 to TRBJ2-2, with 8 positions matching TRBD1. The sequenced sample was peripheral blood. CDR3 coding DNA: TGTGCCACCAGTGAACCGACAGGGGCTTTTACCACCGGGGAGCTGTTTTTT. Translating gives CATSEPTGAFTTGELFF.